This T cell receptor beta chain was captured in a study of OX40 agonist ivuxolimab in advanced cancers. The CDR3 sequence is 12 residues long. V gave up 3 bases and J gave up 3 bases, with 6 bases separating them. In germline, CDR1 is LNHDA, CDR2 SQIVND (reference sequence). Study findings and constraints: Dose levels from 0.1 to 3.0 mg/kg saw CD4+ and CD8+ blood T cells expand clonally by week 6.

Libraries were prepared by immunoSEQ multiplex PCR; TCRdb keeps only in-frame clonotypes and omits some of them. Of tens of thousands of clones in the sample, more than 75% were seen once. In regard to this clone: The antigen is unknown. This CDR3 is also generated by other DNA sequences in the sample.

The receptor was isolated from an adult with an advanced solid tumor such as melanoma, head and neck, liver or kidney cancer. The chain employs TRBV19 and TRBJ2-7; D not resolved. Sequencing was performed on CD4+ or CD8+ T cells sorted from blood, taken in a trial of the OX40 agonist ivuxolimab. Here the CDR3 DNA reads TGTGCCAGTAGTATGTCAGGCTACGAGCAGTACTTC. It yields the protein CASSMSGYEQYF.